A single sample gave rise to the 26 T cell receptor beta chains below, sequenced in a study of shared clonotypes between healthy human individuals. The repertoire was sequenced with immunoSEQ multiplex PCR; TCRdb's copy has only in-frame clones and lacks some. The table lists approximately 980,000 clones, approximately 80% of them singletons. Sequencing was done on a sample of memory CD4+ T cells sorted from blood. Subset described: CD45RA-negative fraction. The origin of the receptors is a man between 18 and 29 years old in good health.

The chain joins TRBV11-2 to TRBJ1-2, with D tentatively TRBD1 (5 bases). Trimming pared 5 bases from V and 4 bases from J, leaving 11 bases between. The CDR3 totals 13 residues. The germline gives CDR1 SGHAT, CDR2 FQNNGV. This CDR3 reads CASSPGLSYGYTF. The CDR3, as DNA: TGTGCCAGCAGCCCAGGGCTTAGCTATGGCTACACCTTC.

The chain combines TRBV6-1 with TRBJ1-3, with D unresolved. CDR3 length equals 16 residues. Germline CDR1 and CDR2: MNHNS and SASEGT. V was shortened by 1 base and J by 0 bases, with 10 bases between the two germline ends. The CDR3 is CASSEVVSTSGNTIYF. CDR3 DNA: TGTGCCAGCAGTGAAGTGGTCTCTACCTCTGGAAACACCATATATTTT.

The rearrangement uses TRBV28 and TRBJ2-7; D may correspond to TRBD1 or TRBD2 (6 bases each). This CDR3 is 15 amino acids long. CDR1 and CDR2 from the germline V gene are MDHEN and SYDVKM. Trimming pared 3 bases from V and 3 bases from J, leaving 15 bases between. The CDR3 spells CASSFISRGGYEQYF. The CDR3, as DNA: TGTGCCAGCAGTTTCATATCCAGGGGAGGCTACGAGCAGTACTTC.

In regard to this clone: The junction shows a germline mismatch at one end, possibly a read error. The chain links TRBV7-7 to TRBJ2-2; D is undetermined. CDR3 size: 14 residues. CDR1 and CDR2 from the germline V gene are SSHAT and FNYEAQ (reference sequence). The CDR3 loop is CASSLEANTGELFF. The CDR3 DNA reads as TGTGCTAGCAGCTTAGAAGCGAACACCGGGGAGCTGTTTTTT. Filled out from reference TRBV7-7 and TRBJ2-2, the complete variable domain reads GAGVSQSPRYKVTKRGQDVTLRCDPISSHATLYWYQQALGQGPEFLTYFNYEAQPDKSGLPSDRFSAERPEGSISTLTIQRTEQRDSAMYRCASSLEANTGELFFGEGSRLTVL.

In this sample, this clone turned up a few times. The V gene is TRBV9, the J gene TRBJ2-1; weak D call: TRBD2 (6 bases). The CDR3 consists of 17 residues. In germline, CDR1 is SGDLS, CDR2 YYNGEE. V was pared by 3 bases and J by 5 bases, with 21 bases between. CDR3 amino acids: CASSGGGTGTQNNEQFF. CDR3 sequence (DNA): TGTGCCAGCAGCGGTGGGGGGACCGGGACTCAAAACAATGAGCAGTTCTTC.

The CDR3: CASSLVGPAEGRNEQFF. The CDR3 bases are TGTGCCAGCAGCTTAGTTGGCCCGGCCGAAGGGAGAAATGAGCAGTTCTTC. The chain uses TRBV11-3 and TRBJ2-1; TRBD2 is a possible D gene (5 bases). Deletions cut 1 base from V and 7 bases from J, with 20 bases between. The CDR3 runs to 17 residues. CDR1 SGHNT and CDR2 YENEEA come from the germline V gene.

The chain employs TRBV6-5 and TRBJ2-7; no clear D. V dropped 6 bases and J dropped 5 bases, with 20 bases sitting between them. CDR3 size: 15 residues. Germline V CDR1 and CDR2: MNHEY, SVGAGI. DNA of the CDR3: TGTGCCAGCAGCCCGCAGCCCCTCGTGGCGCACGAGCAGTACTTC. This codes for CASSPQPLVAHEQYF.

The chain has TRBV2 and TRBJ1-2; D is unresolved. This CDR3 comprises 11 residues. V lost 3 bases and J lost 4, with 3 bases in between. Germline V gives CDR1 SNHLY, CDR2 FYNNEI. The chain's CDR3 is CASSDTYGYTF. CDR3 nucleotides: TGTGCCAGCAGTGACACCTATGGCTACACCTTC.

The rearrangement joins TRBV5-1 to TRBJ2-7; D is ambiguous. Per germline, CDR1 SGHRS and CDR2 YFSETQ. V lost 1 base to trimming and J lost 3 bases, with 8 bases between them. The CDR3 runs 13 residues. CDR3 bases: TGCGCCAGCAGCTTGTACGCCTTCTACGAGCAGTACTTC. It translates to CASSLYAFYEQYF.

This rearrangement joins TRBV9 to TRBJ2-7; D call uncertain. This CDR3 has 14 amino acids. CDR1 and CDR2 (germline): SGDLS, YYNGEE. V lost 0 bases and J lost 4, with 11 bases in between. CDR3 sequence (DNA): TGTGCCAGCAGCGTAGATTCTTCCGGGTACGAGCAGTACTTC. Amino acid sequence: CASSVDSSGYEQYF.

The J gene is TRBJ1-1, the V gene TRBV5-6; D remains unclear. Germline loops: CDR1 SGHDT, CDR2 YYEEEE. V was cut by 0 bases and J by 5 bases, with 8 bases left in between. There are 13 residues in the CDR3. CDR3 loop: CASSLVPETEAFF. Written as DNA, the CDR3 is TGTGCCAGCAGCTTGGTACCCGAGACTGAAGCTTTCTTT.

The CDR3 here is CASSQGAETQYF. The CDR3 DNA follows: TGTGCCAGCAGCCAGGGGGCGGAGACCCAGTACTTC. The J gene is TRBJ2-5, the V gene TRBV11-3, with 8 bases aligning to TRBD1. The germline V gene encodes CDR1 SGHNT and CDR2 YENEEA. Trimming cost V 5 bases and J 5 bases; bases outside gene matches: 1. The CDR3 covers 12 residues.

The chain combines TRBV7-6 with TRBJ1-6; 8 bases agree with TRBD1. Germline CDR1 and CDR2: SGHVS and FNYEAQ. Trimming removed 0 bases from V and 8 bases from J; junction bases left unmatched: 3. This CDR3 has 15 amino acids. As DNA, the CDR3 is TGTGCCAGCAGCTTAGCGACAGGGGCCTATTCACCCCTCCACTTT. Protein sequence: CASSLATGAYSPLHF.

V usage is TRBV18 and J usage is TRBJ1-3, with D tentatively TRBD1 (6 bases). Germline CDR1 reads KGHSH; CDR2 reads LQKENI. Trimming shortened V by 3 bases and J by 0 bases, and 12 bases separated the two germline ends. The CDR3 length is 16 residues. The CDR3 nucleotides are TGTGCCAGCTCACCCATACAGGGACCCTCTGGAAACACCATATATTTT. It encodes CASSPIQGPSGNTIYF.

The V and J genes are TRBV5-6 and TRBJ1-5, with TRBD1 matching over 10 bases. V dropped 3 bases and J dropped 10; count of bases not matched to a gene: 13. The CDR3 sequence is 16 residues long. Germline values: CDR1 SGHDT, CDR2 YYEEEE. CDR3 nucleotide sequence: TGTGCCAGCAGCTCATGGGCACCCGGACAGGGGGGACCCCAGCATTTT. This sequence encodes CASSSWAPGQGGPQHF. The full variable domain, completed using reference TRBV5-6 and TRBJ1-5, is DAGVTQSPTHLIKTRGQQVTLRCSPKSGHDTVSWYQQALGQGPQFIFQYYEEEERQRGNFPDRFSGHQFPNYSSELNVNALLLGDSALYLCASSSWAPGQGGPQHFGDGTRLSIL.

This CDR3 is CASSGTGSGQGYTF. CDR3 nucleotide sequence: TGTGCCAGCAGTGGAACGGGGTCAGGGCAAGGCTACACCTTC. V usage is TRBV27 and J usage is TRBJ1-2; D is perhaps TRBD1 (5 bases). Germline CDR1 MNHEY, CDR2 SMNVEV (reference sequence). This CDR3 region has 14 residues. V lost 5 bases and J lost 8, with 18 bases in between.

This clone was detected a few times. V is TRBV5-1 and J is TRBJ2-7; TRBD1 matches at 8 bases. The CDR3 has 15 amino acids. V trimming: 3 bases; J trimming: 5 bases; junction bases outside the gene matches: 10. CDR1 and CDR2 from the germline V gene are SGHRS and YFSETQ. CDR3 DNA sequence: TGCGCCAGCAGCTCACGGGACAGGCCATTGGACGAGCAGTACTTC. It specifies CASSSRDRPLDEQYF.

This clone has a handful of counts. The chain employs TRBV19 and TRBJ1-2; TRBD1 matches 8 bases. Germline V lookup: CDR1 LNHDA, CDR2 SQIVND (reference sequence). The CDR3 is made up of 15 amino acids. The V and J ends lost 5 bases and 4 bases, in that order; junction bases with no gene match: 9. DNA for the CDR3: TGTGCCAGTAGTGTGGGACAGGCCGGCGGCTATGGCTACACCTTC. As protein: CASSVGQAGGYGYTF.

The chain links TRBV29-1 to TRBJ2-1, with D possibly being TRBD2 (5 bases). Germline loops: CDR1 SQVTM, CDR2 ANQGSEA. CDR3 size: 12 residues. V dropped 7 bases and J dropped 6 bases, with 13 bases sitting between them. CDR3 amino acids: CSGGQAGNEQFF. CDR3 nucleotides: TGCAGCGGAGGGCAAGCAGGCAATGAGCAGTTCTTC.

The gene calls are TRBV11-1 and TRBJ2-5; 7 nucleotides line up with TRBD1. Germline V gives CDR1 SGHAT, CDR2 FQDESV (reference sequence). V lost 3 bases and J lost 3; bases outside the gene matches: 1. The length of the CDR3 is 13 residues. CDR3 in amino acids: CASSFTGEETQYF. DNA for the CDR3: TGTGCCAGCAGCTTTACAGGGGAAGAGACCCAGTACTTC.

A note on this clone: The identical CDR3 is also encoded by other nucleotide sequences in the sample. The chain combines TRBV5-1 with TRBJ1-3; D unresolved. The V end was cut by 3 bases, the J end by 0 bases, with 7 bases between. This CDR3 is built from 14 residues. Germline CDR1 is SGHRS and CDR2 is YFSETQ. The CDR3, as DNA: TGCGCCAGCAGCTCGGGAGGCTCTGGAAACACCATATATTTT. It translates to CASSSGGSGNTIYF. Filled out from reference TRBV5-1 and TRBJ1-3, the complete variable domain reads KAGVTQTPRYLIKTRGQQVTLSCSPISGHRSVSWYQQTPGQGLQFLFEYFSETQRNKGNFPGRFSGRQFSNSRSEMNVSTLELGDSALYLCASSSGGSGNTIYFGEGSWLTVV.

This clone has a single count. The chain is built from TRBV6-6 and TRBJ1-1; D is undetermined. Trimming cost V 3 bases and J 1 base, with 9 bases left between them. This CDR3 contains 14 residues. Germline CDR1 MNHNY, CDR2 SVGAGI (reference sequence). The CDR3 nucleotides are TGTGCCAGCAGTTATGAGGGCCCGAACACTGAAGCTTTCTTT. Translating gives CASSYEGPNTEAFF.

The rearrangement joins TRBV7-2 to TRBJ2-1, with 8 bases that match TRBD1. The germline V gene encodes CDR1 SGHTA and CDR2 FQGNSA. There are 16 residues in the CDR3. The J segment lost 9 bases and the V segment lost 1 base, leaving 11 bases of the junction unmatched. In DNA, the CDR3 is TGTGCCAGCAGCTTAGGAGGGGCAGGGGGCTGGGGTGAGCAGTTCTTC. As protein: CASSLGGAGGWGEQFF.

This clone showed up just once. The rearrangement joins TRBV6-5 to TRBJ1-6; tentatively, D is TRBD1 (5 bases). Germline loops: CDR1 MNHEY, CDR2 SVGAGI. The CDR3 is made up of 15 amino acids. Between the trimmed V and J ends, which lost 0 bases and 7 bases, there was a span of 10 bases. The CDR3 protein is CASSYSYQGNSPLHF. CDR3 in DNA: TGTGCCAGCAGTTACTCGTATCAGGGCAATTCACCCCTCCACTTT.

The chain combines TRBV19 with TRBJ2-2; D perhaps matches TRBD1 (6 bases). Germline values: CDR1 LNHDA, CDR2 SQIVND (reference sequence). This CDR3 contains 13 residues. V lost 11 bases, J lost 2 bases, and 12 bases lay in between. The CDR3 is CASWDTNTGELFF. The CDR3 DNA reads TGTGCCTCCTGGGACACTAACACCGGGGAGCTGTTTTTT.

In regard to this clone: The same CDR3 also results from other DNA sequences found in this sample. The V gene is TRBV9, the J gene TRBJ1-3; D ambiguous. Germline V gene sequence: CDR1 SGDLS, CDR2 YYNGEE. This CDR3 comprises 13 residues. V was trimmed by 0 bases and J by 3 bases, leaving 4 bases between them. CDR3 sequence (DNA): TGTGCCAGCAGCGTAGGAGGTGGAAACACCATATATTTT. This gives the protein CASSVGGGNTIYF.